Each of the 2 T cell receptor beta chains below was sequenced from the same sample in a study of cytomegalovirus exposure and HLA in healthy donors. Both 60 Vbeta primers and 13 Jbeta primers went into the PCR. The method was immunoSEQ multiplex PCR; TCRdb's version includes in-frame clones alone and lacks a portion of them. The data show roughly 120,000 clones, around 77% seen once. Input material: PBMCs. These receptors were taken from a man younger than 35 in good health and CMV-seropositive.

This clone was seen a single time. The chain links TRBV25-1 to TRBJ1-4; D is unresolved. Germline V CDR1 and CDR2: MGHDK, SYGVNS. The CDR3 covers 16 residues. V lost 1 base to trimming and J lost 7 bases, with 16 bases between them. The CDR3 spells CASSESGAGISEKLFF. CDR3 coding DNA: TGTGCCAGCAGTGAATCGGGAGCGGGGATTAGTGAAAAACTGTTTTTT.

The rearrangement links TRBV5-6 to TRBJ1-2; no definite D call. V gave up 1 base and J gave up 4 bases, with 8 bases separating them. The germline V gene encodes CDR1 SGHDT and CDR2 YYEEEE. CDR3 length: 13 residues. The CDR3 is CASSLTEIYGYTF. For the CDR3, the DNA is TGTGCCAGCAGCTTGACAGAAATCTATGGCTACACCTTC.